These 32 T cell receptor beta chains were all obtained from the same sample, sequenced in a study of cytotoxic CD8 clonotypes in ibrutinib-treated CLL (dated by TCRdb to the early 2020s). The sample's time point, from its label and the paper: about eleven months on ibrutinib. Library prep was done by the immunoSEQ multiplex PCR assay. This immuneACCESS table, as held by TCRdb, lists in-frame sequences with V and J called but not all clones. Of the missing ones, under half trace to an unresolved V gene in checked studies; the others have no known cause. Here the sample has tens of thousands of clones; over 60% occur a single time. 43% of the sample lies in the top ten. The sequencing here drew on PBMCs, taken after 12 months of ibrutinib treatment. Receptor source: a human donor with chronic lymphocytic leukemia.

The chain combines TRBV7-2 with TRBJ2-3, with 9 nucleotides matching TRBD2. The J segment lost 0 bases and the V segment lost 5 bases, leaving 6 bases of the junction unmatched. Per germline, CDR1 SGHTA and CDR2 FQGNSA. This CDR3 contains 16 residues. CDR3 sequence reads: CASSQRLAVSTDTQYF. The CDR3 region has the DNA TGTGCCAGCAGCCAGCGACTAGCGGTTAGCACAGATACGCAGTATTTT.

This clone showed up just a few times. V usage is TRBV28 and J usage is TRBJ1-2; unclear D gene. The CDR3 extends over 11 amino acids. Per germline, CDR1 MDHEN and CDR2 SYDVKM. Trimming shortened V by 4 bases and J by 8 bases, and 8 bases separated the two germline ends. The CDR3 coding sequence is TGTGCCAGCAGTTCCGGGTTGGGCTACACCTTC. Protein product: CASSSGLGYTF.

This rearrangement joins TRBV4-2 to TRBJ1-4; no clear D gene. The CDR3 is 16 residues long. Germline V gene lookup returns CDR1 LGHNA and CDR2 YNFKEQ. Trimming removed 3 bases at V and 2 bases at J, with 13 bases between. CDR3 sequence: CASSQDPAPTNEKLFF. The CDR3 DNA follows: TGTGCCAGCAGCCAGGACCCGGCCCCGACTAATGAAAAACTGTTTTTT.

The chain carries TRBV27 and TRBJ2-3, with 10 nucleotides matching TRBD2. V shed 5 bases and J 6 bases; nucleotides not matched to a gene: 8. There are 15 residues in the CDR3. Germline V gene sequence: CDR1 MNHEY, CDR2 SMNVEV (reference sequence). The CDR3 loop is CASSPQAGGADTQYF. In DNA, the CDR3 is TGTGCCAGCAGTCCTCAAGCGGGAGGGGCTGATACGCAGTATTTT.

The gene calls are TRBV7-9 and TRBJ2-7, with 10 positions matching TRBD1. The CDR3 covers 15 residues. J was trimmed by 6 bases and V by 4 bases; bases with no gene match: 9. Germline lookup yields CDR1 SEHNR and CDR2 FQNEAQ (reference sequence). The CDR3 spells CASSSPGQGIVEQYF. For the CDR3, the DNA is TGTGCCAGCAGCTCCCCGGGACAGGGGATAGTCGAGCAGTACTTC.

There are many counts of this clone. J is TRBJ1-3 and V is TRBV6-6; D is ambiguous. From germline, CDR1 is MNHNY and CDR2 SVGAGI (reference sequence). V was shortened by 5 bases and J by 5 bases, with 16 bases between the two germline ends. This CDR3 is 15 amino acids long. This CDR3 is CASSPSIGGRNTIYF. CDR3 sequence (DNA): TGTGCCAGCAGTCCCTCGATCGGCGGGAGAAACACCATATATTTT.

V is TRBV4-1 and J is TRBJ2-2; 7 bases fit TRBD2. The J segment lost 6 bases and the V segment lost 2 bases, leaving 12 bases of the junction unmatched. Germline lookup yields CDR1 MGHRA and CDR2 YSYEKL. The CDR3 covers 17 residues. CDR3 DNA: TGCGCCAGCAGCCAAACGACTAGCCCCATTCGGTCCGGGGAGCTGTTTTTT. Amino acid sequence: CASSQTTSPIRSGELFF.

The J gene is TRBJ2-1, the V gene TRBV11-2, with D maybe TRBD2 (5 bases). Germline-derived CDR1 and CDR2 are SGHAT and FQNNGV. CDR3 length: 17 amino acids. V shed 2 bases and J shed 0 bases, with 14 bases lying between them. The DNA for the CDR3 is TGTGCCAGCAGCTTAAGGGCGGCGGGCAGCTCCTACAATGAGCAGTTCTTC. This translates into CASSLRAAGSSYNEQFF. Full variable domain (remainder filled in from reference TRBV11-2 and TRBJ2-1): EAGVAQSPRYKIIEKRQSVAFWCNPISGHATLYWYQQILGQGPKLLIQFQNNGVVDDSQLPKDRFSAERLKGVDSTLKIQPAKLEDSAVYLCASSLRAAGSSYNEQFFGPGTRLTVL.

This clone came up a few times. The chain couples TRBV13 to TRBJ2-1, with 7 bases identical to TRBD1. Trimming removed 6 bases from V and 5 bases from J; junction bases left unmatched: 7. Germline lookup yields CDR1 PRHDT and CDR2 FYEKMQ (reference sequence). The CDR3 has 14 amino acids. The DNA for the CDR3 is TGTGCCAGCAGAAAACGGGACAGACACAATGAGCAGTTCTTC. Encoded protein: CASRKRDRHNEQFF.

The chain is built from TRBV4-2 and TRBJ1-2; tentatively, D is TRBD1 (5 bases). Deletions cut 0 bases from V and 2 bases from J, with 13 bases between. This CDR3 spans 16 amino acids. The V gene's germline CDR1 is LGHNA and CDR2 YNFKEQ. For the CDR3, the DNA is TGTGCCAGCAGCCAAGATCTAGACAGCGTAAACTATGGCTACACCTTC. This codes for CASSQDLDSVNYGYTF.

The chain carries TRBV5-1 and TRBJ2-3; the D call may be TRBD1 or TRBD2 (5 bases each). V lost 3 bases to trimming and J lost 5 bases, with 7 bases between them. The CDR3 covers 12 residues. Looked up from germline, CDR1 is SGHRS and CDR2 is YFSETQ. The CDR3 sequence is CASSSRGDTQYF. The CDR3 DNA reads TGCGCCAGCAGCTCGAGGGGAGATACGCAGTATTTT. Based on the CDR3 plus reference TRBV5-1 and TRBJ2-3, the full variable domain is KAGVTQTPRYLIKTRGQQVTLSCSPISGHRSVSWYQQTPGQGLQFLFEYFSETQRNKGNFPGRFSGRQFSNSRSEMNVSTLELGDSALYLCASSSRGDTQYFGPGTRLTVL.

V is TRBV28 and J is TRBJ2-7; D is ambiguous. CDR1 MDHEN and CDR2 SYDVKM come from the germline V gene. V gave up 3 bases and J gave up 4 bases, with 7 bases separating them. The CDR3 sequence is 12 residues long. The CDR3 reads CASSLWSYEQYF. CDR3 DNA: TGTGCCAGCAGTTTGTGGAGTTACGAGCAGTACTTC.

The gene calls are TRBV18 and TRBJ2-7; 10 bases fit TRBD2. In germline, CDR1 is KGHSH, CDR2 LQKENI. The CDR3 is made up of 15 amino acids. Germline trimming cut 2 bases from V and 4 bases from J; bases unmatched to any gene: 5. The CDR3 is CASSPGSGREYEQYF. CDR3 nucleotides: TGTGCCAGCTCACCAGGAAGCGGGAGGGAATACGAGCAGTACTTC.

This clone has a single count. J is TRBJ2-7 and V is TRBV29-1, with 9 bases fitting TRBD1. CDR1 and CDR2 from the germline V gene are SQVTM and ANQGSEA. After removal of 3 bases from V and 1 base from J, the junction contained 1 base not matched to a gene. The CDR3 sequence is 13 residues long. The CDR3 bases are TGCAGCGTTGACGGGACAGGGTCCTACGAGCAGTACTTC. The encoded protein is CSVDGTGSYEQYF.

V is TRBV6-6 and J is TRBJ2-1; 7 nucleotides line up with TRBD2. J was trimmed by 0 bases and V by 5 bases; bases with no gene match: 4. Germline CDR1 MNHNY, CDR2 SVGAGI (reference sequence). The CDR3 spans 15 residues. CDR3 in DNA: TGTGCCAGCAGTACTAGCGTGCACTCCTACAATGAGCAGTTCTTC. Amino acid sequence: CASSTSVHSYNEQFF.

CDR3 DNA sequence: TGTGCCAGCTCACCCAACGGGCACGAAAAACTGTTTTTT. Translation gives CASSPNGHEKLFF. The V gene is TRBV18, the J gene TRBJ1-4; D unclear. V lost 3 bases and J lost 8, with 10 bases in between. The length of the CDR3 is 13 residues. Germline V lookup: CDR1 KGHSH, CDR2 LQKENI.

This clone was recorded only once. The gene calls are TRBV5-3 and TRBJ2-7, with TRBD2 matching 10 bases. TRBV5-3 has ORF status, its function being uncertain. J was trimmed by 4 bases and V by 4 bases; bases with no gene match: 8. The CDR3 length is 15 residues. As DNA, the CDR3 is TGTGCCAGAAGCGAGCCTAGCGGGAGAGGGTACGAGCAGTACTTC. As protein: CARSEPSGRGYEQYF.

The table lists this clone with a few counts. V is TRBV7-6 and J is TRBJ2-2, with 12 nucleotides matching TRBD2. The V gene end was trimmed by 5 bases and the J gene end by 4 bases; junction bases not matched to a gene: 14. Germline loops: CDR1 SGHVS, CDR2 FNYEAQ. The CDR3 is made up of 19 amino acids. In DNA, the CDR3 is TGTGCCAGCAGCCCCCGACGACTAGCGGGAGACTACCCCACCGGGGAGCTGTTTTTT. Translating it yields CASSPRRLAGDYPTGELFF.

This clone has just a few counts. The chain uses TRBV5-1 and TRBJ2-1, with 10 positions matching TRBD2. Per germline, CDR1 SGHRS and CDR2 YFSETQ. With V trimmed by 2 bases and J by 9 bases, 11 bases remained unmatched. The CDR3 length is 16 residues. CDR3 region: CASSLSGRASGREQFF. The CDR3 bases are TGCGCCAGCAGCTTAAGCGGGAGGGCCTCCGGTCGTGAGCAGTTCTTC.

The rearrangement uses TRBV19 and TRBJ2-1; possible D gene TRBD2, 5 bases. The CDR3 runs 15 residues. The V end was cut by 0 bases, the J end by 1 base, with 7 bases between. From germline, CDR1 is LNHDA and CDR2 SQIVND (reference sequence). CDR3 coding DNA: TGTGCCAGTAGTATAGAGGGAGTATCCTACAATGAGCAGTTCTTC. It is translated as CASSIEGVSYNEQFF.

The chain joins TRBV5-4 to TRBJ2-5; D uncertain. CDR1 SGHNT and CDR2 YYREEE come from the germline V gene (reference sequence). Trimming took 6 bases from V and 5 from J, leaving 17 bases between them. The CDR3 covers 14 residues. CDR3 region: CASNPKGGGETQYF. DNA of the CDR3: TGTGCCAGCAACCCAAAGGGTGGCGGCGAGACCCAGTACTTC.

This clone came up a few times. The chain links TRBV11-1 to TRBJ2-7; D is unclear. CDR3 length: 11 residues. Germline CDR1 and CDR2: SGHAT and FQDESV (reference sequence). Trimming cost V 2 bases and J 6 bases, with 5 bases left between them. The CDR3 loop reads CASSLHSEQYF. DNA for the CDR3: TGTGCCAGCAGCTTACACAGCGAGCAGTACTTC. Combining the CDR3 with reference TRBV11-1 and TRBJ2-7 gives the whole variable domain EAEVAQSPRYKITEKSQAVAFWCDPISGHATLYWYRQILGQGPELLVQFQDESVVDDSQLPKDRFSAERLKGVDSTLKIQPAELGDSAMYLCASSLHSEQYFGPGTRLTVT.

V is TRBV5-4 and J is TRBJ2-5, with 16 bases identical to TRBD2. The CDR3 length is 19 residues. Trimming took 4 bases from V and 5 from J; bases not matched to a gene: 14. Germline V gene lookup returns CDR1 SGHNT and CDR2 YYREEE (reference sequence). The CDR3 nucleotides are TGTGCCAGCAGCGCCTCCGGGACTAGCGGGAGGGGGAGGAAGGAGACCCAGTACTTC. Its translation is CASSASGTSGRGRKETQYF.

This chain connects TRBV7-7 to TRBJ2-3; no reliable D call. This CDR3 has 12 amino acids. CDR1 is SSHAT and CDR2 is FNYEAQ in the germline V gene (reference sequence). The V and J ends lost 5 bases and 8 bases respectively, with 11 bases between them. Here the CDR3 reads CASSPESGTQYF. The CDR3 DNA reads TGTGCCAGCAGCCCAGAGTCCGGTACGCAGTATTTT.

V gene TRBV7-8 combines with J gene TRBJ2-2, with 7 nucleotides matching TRBD2. The CDR3 totals 16 residues. With 5 bases clipped from V and 6 bases from J, the junction kept 12 bases outside the gene matches. Germline V gene data show CDR1 as SGHVS and CDR2 as FQNEAQ. The CDR3 protein is CASSPLLSGRSGELFF. The CDR3 DNA follows: TGTGCCAGCAGCCCACTCCTTTCCGGGAGGTCCGGGGAGCTGTTTTTT.

Notes on this clone: At the DNA level, this CDR3 is encoded by other sequences in the same sample as well. This sequence joins TRBV6-5 and TRBJ2-7; 9 nucleotides match TRBD2. Germline assignment: CDR1 MNHEY and CDR2 SVGAGI. The J segment lost 0 bases and the V segment lost 3 bases, leaving 6 bases of the junction unmatched. CDR3 length equals 16 residues. CDR3 in DNA: TGTGCCAGCAGTTATTCAGCGGGAGGAACCTCCTACGAGCAGTACTTC. Its protein is CASSYSAGGTSYEQYF.

This clone was recorded once. The chain has TRBV7-3 and TRBJ2-3; no firm D call. V was trimmed by 3 bases and J by 2 bases, leaving 12 bases between them. The CDR3 is made up of 15 amino acids. Germline CDR1 and CDR2: SGHTA and FQGTGA. The CDR3 loop reads CASSLALFNTDTQYF. Written as DNA, the CDR3 is TGTGCCAGCAGCTTGGCTTTGTTCAACACAGATACGCAGTATTTT.

This clone came up a few times. The gene calls are TRBV5-8 and TRBJ1-1; 7 bases map to TRBD1. V lost 4 bases and J lost 2; bases outside the gene matches: 8. CDR1 SGHTS and CDR2 YDEGEE come from the germline V gene. The CDR3 length is 15 residues. The CDR3 here is CASSPVDRTNTEAFF. In DNA form, the CDR3 reads TGTGCCAGCAGCCCTGTGGACAGGACCAACACTGAAGCTTTCTTT.

This chain connects TRBV6-1 to TRBJ2-7, with TRBD2 matching 11 bases. The V gene end was trimmed by 6 bases and the J gene end by 8 bases; junction bases not matched to a gene: 9. This CDR3 has 14 residues. Germline V gives CDR1 MNHNS, CDR2 SASEGT. The CDR3 region is CASRPGLAAEKQYF. The DNA of the CDR3 is TGTGCCAGCAGGCCGGGACTAGCGGCGGAGAAGCAGTACTTC.

The CDR3 DNA is TGTGCCAGCAGCTCCGGACTAGCGGGGGATACGCAGTATTTT. Translation: CASSSGLAGDTQYF. V and J are TRBV7-3 and TRBJ2-3; 12 positions match TRBD2. The germline V gene encodes CDR1 SGHTA and CDR2 FQGTGA. Trimming at V came to 4 bases and at J to 6 bases, leaving 2 bases not matched to a gene. This CDR3 is built from 14 residues.

The J gene is TRBJ2-7, the V gene TRBV30; 10 positions match TRBD2. V shed 0 bases and J 3 bases; nucleotides not matched to a gene: 2. This CDR3 contains 14 residues. Germline assignment: CDR1 GTSNPN and CDR2 SVGIG (reference sequence). This CDR3 reads CAWSVLAGHYEQYF. The DNA for the CDR3 is TGTGCCTGGAGTGTACTAGCGGGACACTACGAGCAGTACTTC.

The J gene is TRBJ2-3, the V gene TRBV28; 12 nucleotides match TRBD2. The trim removed 2 bases at V and 0 bases at J, leaving 9 bases unmatched. CDR1 is MDHEN and CDR2 is SYDVKM in the germline V gene. CDR3 size: 19 residues. For the CDR3, the DNA is TGTGCCAGCAGTTTACAACTAGCGGGAGGACGGGCTAGCACAGATACGCAGTATTTT. Its translation is CASSLQLAGGRASTDTQYF.